Sequencing of this T cell receptor (beta chain) was carried out in a study of T cells in Graves' hyperthyroidism and ophthalmopathy. The study based diagnoses on clinical symptoms, serum thyroxine and TRAb, thyroid ultrasound and orbital computed tomography. The TCR beta CDR3 regions underwent amplification using RNA transcripts as the source. HTBI primers were employed in a first-round RT-PCR of the TCR CDR3. TCRdb passed the multiplex PCR reads through MiXCR, listing each CDR3 protein once. This sample has more than 150,000 distinct CDR3 sequences; around 15% occur once, and the top ten carry roughly 30%. This clonotype was counted ten times or more. This clonotype was sampled from a woman in her fifties or sixties with Graves' hyperthyroidism. The sequenced sample was blood.

CDR3 DNA: TGTGCCAGCAGCTTAGTTGGGACAGGACGTTACAATGAGCAGTTCTTC. It translates to CASSLVGTGRYNEQFF. The gene calls are TRBV7-3 and TRBJ2-1, with TRBD1 matching 8 bases. The CDR3 is 16 residues long. V was clipped by 2 bases and J by 4 bases; unmatched bases: 7. Germline CDR1 SGHTA, CDR2 FQGTGA.